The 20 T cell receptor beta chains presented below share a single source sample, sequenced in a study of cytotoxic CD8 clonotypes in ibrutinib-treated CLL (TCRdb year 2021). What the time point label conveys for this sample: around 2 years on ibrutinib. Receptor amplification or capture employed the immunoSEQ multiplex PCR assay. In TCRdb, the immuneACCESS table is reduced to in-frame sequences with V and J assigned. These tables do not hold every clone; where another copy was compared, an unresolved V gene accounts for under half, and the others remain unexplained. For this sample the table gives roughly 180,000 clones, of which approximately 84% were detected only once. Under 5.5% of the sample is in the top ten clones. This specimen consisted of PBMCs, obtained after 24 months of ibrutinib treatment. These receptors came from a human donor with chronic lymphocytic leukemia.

As DNA, the CDR3 is TGTGCCAGCAGCTTTGGACAGGCCCCCTCTGGAAACACCATATATTTT. It is translated as CASSFGQAPSGNTIYF. The rearrangement joins TRBV7-9 to TRBJ1-3; 7 bases line up with TRBD1. The CDR3 contains 16 residues. Germline lookup yields CDR1 SEHNR and CDR2 FQNEAQ (reference sequence). V shed 3 bases and J 0 bases; nucleotides not matched to a gene: 5.

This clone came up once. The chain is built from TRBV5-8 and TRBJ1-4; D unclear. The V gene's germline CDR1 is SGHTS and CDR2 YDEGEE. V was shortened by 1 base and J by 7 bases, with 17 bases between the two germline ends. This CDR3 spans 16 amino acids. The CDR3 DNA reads TGTGCCAGCAGCTTGCAGTTCCTACTCGGGAGTGAAAAACTGTTTTTT. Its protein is CASSLQFLLGSEKLFF.

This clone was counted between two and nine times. As DNA, the CDR3 is TGTGCCAGCAAGGGGCAGAACAATCAGCCCCAGCATTTT. Translating it yields CASKGQNNQPQHF. V usage is TRBV28 and J usage is TRBJ1-5; maybe TRBD1 (5 bases). Between the trimmed V and J ends, which lost 7 bases and 3 bases, there was a span of 10 bases. The CDR3 is made up of 13 amino acids. Looked up from germline, CDR1 is MDHEN and CDR2 is SYDVKM.

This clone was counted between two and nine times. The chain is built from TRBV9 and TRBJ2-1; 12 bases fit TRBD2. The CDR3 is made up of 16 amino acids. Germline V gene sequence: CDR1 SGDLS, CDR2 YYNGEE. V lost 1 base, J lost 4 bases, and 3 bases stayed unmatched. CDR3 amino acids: CASSVLAGGQYNEQFF. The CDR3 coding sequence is TGTGCCAGCAGCGTACTAGCGGGGGGGCAATACAATGAGCAGTTCTTC.

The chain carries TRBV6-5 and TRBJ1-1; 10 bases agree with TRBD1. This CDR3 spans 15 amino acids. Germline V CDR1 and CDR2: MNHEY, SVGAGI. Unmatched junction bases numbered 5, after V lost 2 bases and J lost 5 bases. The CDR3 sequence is CASSYRWTGGTEAFF. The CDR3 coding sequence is TGTGCCAGCAGTTACAGATGGACAGGGGGAACTGAAGCTTTCTTT.

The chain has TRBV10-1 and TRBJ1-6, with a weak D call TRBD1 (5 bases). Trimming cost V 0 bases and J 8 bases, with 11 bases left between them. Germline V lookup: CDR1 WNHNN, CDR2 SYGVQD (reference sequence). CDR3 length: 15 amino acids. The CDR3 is CASSESGGFDSPLHF. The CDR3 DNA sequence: TGCGCCAGCAGTGAGTCGGGGGGGTTTGATTCACCCCTCCACTTT.

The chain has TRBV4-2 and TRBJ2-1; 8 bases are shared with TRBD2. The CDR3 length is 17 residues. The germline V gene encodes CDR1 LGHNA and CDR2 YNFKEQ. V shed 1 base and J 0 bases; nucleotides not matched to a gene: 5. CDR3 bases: TGTGCCAGCAGCCAAGCCGGGGGGGGTTCCTCCTACAATGAGCAGTTCTTC. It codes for CASSQAGGGSSYNEQFF.

The CDR3 reads CASQTRTGNTEAFF. The CDR3 DNA reads as TGTGCCAGCCAAACCAGGACAGGGAACACTGAAGCTTTCTTT. The chain is built from TRBV6-5 and TRBJ1-1; TRBD1 matches at 7 bases. Germline V gives CDR1 MNHEY, CDR2 SVGAGI. The V gene end was trimmed by 8 bases and the J gene end by 1 base; junction bases not matched to a gene: 7. CDR3 length equals 14 residues.

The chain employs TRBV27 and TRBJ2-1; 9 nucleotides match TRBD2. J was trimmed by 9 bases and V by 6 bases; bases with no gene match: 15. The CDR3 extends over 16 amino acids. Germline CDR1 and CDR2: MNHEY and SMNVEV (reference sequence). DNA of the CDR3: TGTGCCAGCAGATCGGGTGTAGCGGGGGTTAAGGGTGAGCAGTTCTTC. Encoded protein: CASRSGVAGVKGEQFF.

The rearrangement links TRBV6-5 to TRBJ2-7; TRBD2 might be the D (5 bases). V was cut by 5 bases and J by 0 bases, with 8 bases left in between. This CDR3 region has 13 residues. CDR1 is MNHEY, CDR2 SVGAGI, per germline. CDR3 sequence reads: CASSVTNSYEQYF. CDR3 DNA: TGTGCCAGCAGTGTGACTAACTCCTACGAGCAGTACTTC.

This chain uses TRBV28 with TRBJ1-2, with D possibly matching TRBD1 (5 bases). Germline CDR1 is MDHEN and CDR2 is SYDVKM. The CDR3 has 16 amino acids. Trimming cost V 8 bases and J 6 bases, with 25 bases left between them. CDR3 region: CASRGRPYQGLDGYTF. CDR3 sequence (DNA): TGTGCCAGCCGGGGCAGGCCCTACCAAGGTTTAGATGGCTACACCTTC.

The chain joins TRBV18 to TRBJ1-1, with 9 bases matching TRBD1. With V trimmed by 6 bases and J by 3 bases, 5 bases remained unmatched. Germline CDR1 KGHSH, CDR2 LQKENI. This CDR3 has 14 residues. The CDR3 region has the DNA TGTGCCAGCTCGGTAGGACAGGGGCACACTGAAGCTTTCTTT. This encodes CASSVGQGHTEAFF.

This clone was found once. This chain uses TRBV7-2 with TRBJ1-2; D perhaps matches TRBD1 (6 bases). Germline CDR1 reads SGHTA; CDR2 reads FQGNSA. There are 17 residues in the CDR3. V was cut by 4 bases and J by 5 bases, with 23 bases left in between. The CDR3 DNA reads TGTGCCAGCAGCTACTACCCGGACAGCCTCCCTAGGTATGGCTACACCTTC. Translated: CASSYYPDSLPRYGYTF.

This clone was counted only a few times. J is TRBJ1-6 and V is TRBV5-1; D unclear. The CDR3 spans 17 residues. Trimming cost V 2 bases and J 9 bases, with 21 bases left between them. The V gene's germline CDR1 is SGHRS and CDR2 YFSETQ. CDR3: CASSFAGPSVGSSPLHF. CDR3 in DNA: TGCGCCAGCAGCTTCGCCGGTCCCTCCGTCGGTAGTTCACCCCTCCACTTT.

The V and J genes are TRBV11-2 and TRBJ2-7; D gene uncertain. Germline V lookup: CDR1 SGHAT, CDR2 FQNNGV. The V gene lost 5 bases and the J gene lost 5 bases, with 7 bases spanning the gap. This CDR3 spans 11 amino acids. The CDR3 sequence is CASSRTHEQYF. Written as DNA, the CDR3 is TGTGCCAGCAGCAGGACCCACGAGCAGTACTTC.

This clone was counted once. CDR3 amino acids: CASSPIGANNEKLFF. CDR3 bases: TGTGCCAGCAGTCCTATCGGTGCGAATAATGAAAAACTGTTTTTT. V usage is TRBV7-6 and J usage is TRBJ1-4; D remains unclear. CDR3 size: 15 residues. V was trimmed by 6 bases and J by 4 bases, leaving 15 bases between them. Germline CDR1 reads SGHVS; CDR2 reads FNYEAQ.

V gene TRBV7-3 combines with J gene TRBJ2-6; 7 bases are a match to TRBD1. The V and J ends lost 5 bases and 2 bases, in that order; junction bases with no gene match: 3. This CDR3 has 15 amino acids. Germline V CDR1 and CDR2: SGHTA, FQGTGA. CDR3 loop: CASSHQGAGANVLTF. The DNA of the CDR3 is TGTGCCAGCAGCCACCAGGGGGCTGGGGCCAACGTCCTGACTTTC.

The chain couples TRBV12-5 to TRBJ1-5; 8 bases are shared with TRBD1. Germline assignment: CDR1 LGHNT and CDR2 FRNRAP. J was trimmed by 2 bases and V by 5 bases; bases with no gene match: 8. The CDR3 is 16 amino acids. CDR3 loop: CASGPGTGVGNQPQHF. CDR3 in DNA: TGTGCTAGTGGTCCGGGGACAGGCGTCGGCAATCAGCCCCAGCATTTT.

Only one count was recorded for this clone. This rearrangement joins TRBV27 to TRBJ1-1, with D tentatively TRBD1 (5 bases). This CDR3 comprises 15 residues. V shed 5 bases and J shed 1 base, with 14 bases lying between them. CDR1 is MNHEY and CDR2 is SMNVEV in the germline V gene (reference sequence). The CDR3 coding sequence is TGTGCCAGCAGTCTCGACAGTACCTCGAACACTGAAGCTTTCTTT. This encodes CASSLDSTSNTEAFF.

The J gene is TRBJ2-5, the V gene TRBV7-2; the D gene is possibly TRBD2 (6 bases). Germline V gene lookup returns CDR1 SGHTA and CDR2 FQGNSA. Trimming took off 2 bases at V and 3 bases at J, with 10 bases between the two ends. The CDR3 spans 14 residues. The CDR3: CASSLSGQKETQYF. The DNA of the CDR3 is TGTGCCAGCAGCTTAAGCGGGCAGAAAGAGACCCAGTACTTC. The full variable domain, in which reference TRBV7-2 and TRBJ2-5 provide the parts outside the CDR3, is GAGVSQSPSNKVTEKGKDVELRCDPISGHTALYWYRQSLGQGLEFLIYFQGNSAPDKSGLPSDRFSAERTGGSVSTLTIQRTQQEDSAVYLCASSLSGQKETQYFGPGTRLLVL.